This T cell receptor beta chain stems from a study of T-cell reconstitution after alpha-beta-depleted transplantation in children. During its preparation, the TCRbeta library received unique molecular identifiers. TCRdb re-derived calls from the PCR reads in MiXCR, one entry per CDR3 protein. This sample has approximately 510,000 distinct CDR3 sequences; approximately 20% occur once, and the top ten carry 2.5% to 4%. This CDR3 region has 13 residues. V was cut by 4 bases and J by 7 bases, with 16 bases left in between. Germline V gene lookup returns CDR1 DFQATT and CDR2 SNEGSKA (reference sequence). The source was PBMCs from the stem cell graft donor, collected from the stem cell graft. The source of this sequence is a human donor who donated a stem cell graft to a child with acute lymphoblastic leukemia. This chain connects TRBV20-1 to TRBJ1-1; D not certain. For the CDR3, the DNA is TGCAGTGCTACTCCTTCTACAGCCATTGAAGCTTTCTTT. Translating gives CSATPSTAIEAFF.